This T cell receptor beta chain was sequenced in a study of T-cell reconstitution after alpha-beta-depleted transplantation in children. Study conclusions and caveats: Expanded graft clones numbering several hundred reportedly gave rise to alpha-beta T cells about two months after transplant.

Preparing the TCRbeta library involved the use of unique molecular identifiers. One entry per CDR3 protein, called by TCRdb with MiXCR from the PCR reads. Counted here are about 580,000 distinct CDR3 sequences, roughly 24% occurring once; the ten biggest clones make up around an eighth. In regard to this clonotype: Its specificity is unknown.

The V gene lost 7 bases and the J gene lost 7 bases, with 14 bases spanning the gap. The CDR3 consists of 13 residues. This TCR was recovered from a boy less than two years old who had a stem cell transplant for acute myeloid leukemia, so the T cells may come from the graft donor. This rearrangement joins TRBV12-3 or TRBV12-4 to TRBJ2-1; weak D call: TRBD2 (6 bases). The sample consisted of PBMCs, mostly from graft donor cells, taken 360 days after TCRalphabeta/CD19-depleted stem cell transplant. CDR3 DNA sequence: TGTGCCAGCACTTTCGGGGGAGCGAATGAGCAGTTCTTC. Its protein product is CASTFGGANEQFF.